These T cell receptor beta chains were read from a single sample in a study of shared clonotypes between healthy human individuals. Here immunoSEQ multiplex PCR was the method, and the copy in TCRdb shows in-frame clones only, minus some. The sample shows about 490,000 clones, 65% to 85% of them seen only once. Sequences were obtained from PBMCs. The receptors come from a woman aged 40 to 50 in good health. Some clones in this sample may be carry-over from other donors' samples. The CDR3 runs from the conserved cysteine through the conserved F or W. Each record gives: D gene, J gene, V gene, CDR3 protein. A D gene is named only where the DNA matches it firmly.

D gene: TRBD1; J gene: TRBJ1-1; V gene: TRBV27; CDR3 protein: CASSSVQGYEAEAFF
D gene: .; J gene: TRBJ2-1; V gene: TRBV9; CDR3 protein: CASSVRDYNEQFF
D gene: TRBD1; J gene: TRBJ1-1; V gene: TRBV9; CDR3 protein: CASSPGGNRGVAEAFF
D gene: .; J gene: TRBJ2-3; V gene: TRBV27; CDR3 protein: CASTRGRGGTDTQYF
D gene: .; J gene: TRBJ2-5; V gene: TRBV19; CDR3 protein: CASSQGAQETQYF
D gene: TRBD2; J gene: TRBJ2-7; V gene: TRBV19; CDR3 protein: CASSIDSGAGGYYEQYF
D gene: TRBD2; J gene: TRBJ2-7; V gene: TRBV5-1; CDR3 protein: CASSLLTSGTGYEQYF
D gene: TRBD2; J gene: TRBJ2-3; V gene: TRBV29-1; CDR3 protein: CSVEDWASGRADTQYF
D gene: .; J gene: TRBJ2-2; V gene: TRBV6-5; CDR3 protein: CASFRPNTGELFF
D gene: .; J gene: TRBJ1-1; V gene: TRBV10-3; CDR3 protein: CAISEGPYTEAFF
D gene: .; J gene: TRBJ1-2; V gene: TRBV4-2; CDR3 protein: CASSQGTGSNYGYTF
D gene: .; J gene: TRBJ2-5; V gene: TRBV9; CDR3 protein: CASSVAPQETQYF
D gene: .; J gene: TRBJ2-7; V gene: TRBV5-1; CDR3 protein: CASGGGQGAAEQYF
D gene: .; J gene: TRBJ2-5; V gene: TRBV7-7; CDR3 protein: CASSSVGQETQYF
D gene: .; J gene: TRBJ2-1; V gene: TRBV18; CDR3 protein: CASSPQGSTYNEQFF
D gene: TRBD2; J gene: TRBJ2-7; V gene: TRBV7-6; CDR3 protein: CASSSSGYSYEQYF
D gene: TRBD2; J gene: TRBJ2-2; V gene: TRBV4-2; CDR3 protein: CASSQEVAGVVLDTGELFF
D gene: .; J gene: TRBJ2-4; V gene: TRBV7-9; CDR3 protein: CASSSNQGGNIQYF
D gene: .; J gene: TRBJ2-5; V gene: TRBV2; CDR3 protein: CASSVMLGGETQYF
D gene: TRBD2; J gene: TRBJ2-3; V gene: TRBV6-5; CDR3 protein: CASSPRGGRSDTQYF